The TCR beta chain described here comes from a study of CD8+ T cells in alopecia areata. Whole-study results and caveats: Normal skin's resident alphabeta T cells are sequenced alongside lesional scalp T cells. More clonal than normal scalp was lesional scalp, particularly alopecia totalis/universalis. TCR sharing across patients was less clear than in mice, possibly HLA-related.

Looked up from germline, CDR1 is SQVTM and CDR2 is ANQGSEA. V was clipped by 0 bases and J by 7 bases; unmatched bases: 9. The CDR3 sequence is 15 residues long. Reverse transcription of extracted RNA yielded cDNA, which provided the sequencing template. The assay was immunoSEQ multiplex PCR, and TCRdb's table has in-frame clones only and misses some. The sample consists of roughly 150,000 clones, 62% of them appearing once. Turning to this clone: The antigen is not known.

Both CD4+ and CD8+ T cells were separated by sorting PBMCs. The V call is TRBV29-1, the J call TRBJ1-2, with 9 bases that match TRBD1. Specimen: CD8+ T cells sorted from blood. The clonotype comes from a human donor in good health. The CDR3 loop reads CSVEDRDRASGGYTF. The CDR3 coding sequence is TGCAGCGTTGAAGATCGGGACAGGGCGAGTGGTGGCTACACCTTC.